The sequence of this T cell receptor (beta chain) was determined in a study of blood T cell repertoires in COVID-19. Germline values: CDR1 SEHNR, CDR2 FQNEAQ (reference sequence). The CDR3 has 17 amino acids. V dropped 5 bases and J dropped 1; count of bases not matched to a gene: 12. TCRdb's table, derived via immunoSEQ multiplex PCR, lists solely in-frame clones and lacks some. The data contain about 120,000 clones, around 85% of them singletons. The source material was peripheral blood. V gene TRBV7-9 combines with J gene TRBJ2-3; 7 nucleotides match TRBD2. The TCR originated in a woman in her fifties or sixties with COVID-19, enrolled during active disease. The CDR3 nucleotides read TGTGCCAGCAGCCTCGAGGGGCGGGGGATTGGCACAGATACGCAGTATTTT. This translates into CASSLEGRGIGTDTQYF.